The 2 T cell receptor beta chains listed next were all sequenced from one sample in a study of blood T cell repertoires in COVID-19. TCRdb keeps only in-frame clones here, not all; method: immunoSEQ multiplex PCR. The sample contains 190,000 or so clones, around 84% of which appear only once. The specimen was peripheral blood. The receptors shown here come from a man aged 35-49 years with active or convalescent COVID-19.

This chain connects TRBV29-1 to TRBJ1-1; D not certain. CDR3 length: 11 residues. From germline, CDR1 is SQVTM and CDR2 ANQGSEA. V dropped 0 bases and J dropped 11 bases, with 10 bases sitting between them. CDR3 sequence reads: CSVEDVREAFF. CDR3 bases: TGCAGCGTTGAAGATGTAAGGGAGGCTTTCTTT.

The table lists this clone with a few counts. The rearrangement joins TRBV27 to TRBJ2-7; tentative D call: TRBD2 (6 bases). Trimming stripped 3 bases from V and 3 bases from J, with 18 bases between. The CDR3 is 16 amino acids. Germline CDR1 is MNHEY and CDR2 is SMNVEV (reference sequence). For the CDR3, the DNA is TGTGCCAGCAGTTTTTGGGGCGGGACGGTGAACTACGAGCAGTACTTC. Residues: CASSFWGGTVNYEQYF.